The T cell receptor beta chain under discussion was sequenced for a study of blood T cell repertoires in COVID-19. On the study more broadly: The United States, Italy and Spain were the sources of the acute and convalescent COVID-19 samples.

The table came from immunoSEQ multiplex PCR; TCRdb's copy has only in-frame clones and leaves some out. Of fewer than 200,000 clones listed, 81% are singletons. During active infection, Seattle patients enrolled and were then monitored through disease. Germline CDR1 reads MNHEY; CDR2 reads SVGAGI. The germline V and J ends were trimmed by 5 bases and 4 bases, with 9 bases remaining between them. The CDR3 totals 12 residues. Sample: peripheral blood. The chain recombines TRBV6-5 with TRBJ2-7, with D uncertain. The TCR originated in a woman aged 80 or over with COVID-19, enrolled during active disease. The CDR3 spells CASSIDMYEQYF. As DNA, the CDR3 is TGTGCCAGCAGTATAGACATGTACGAGCAGTACTTC.